This T cell receptor beta chain came from a study of identifying expanded T cells in peripheral blood. Study-wide results and caveats: Differentially abundant clones: 1 to 1.5 between replicates, roughly 16 at about 13 days, 19 to 20 at four. Across healthy donors, higher total template counts meant significantly greater approximately 2-week count variance.

V was pared by 3 bases and J by 3 bases, with 7 bases of the junction left unmatched. Germline V gene lookup returns CDR1 MGHDK and CDR2 SYGVNS. The CDR3 is made up of 15 amino acids. No infections or other immune events were documented during collection. This clone was recorded once. Antigen: not known. Generated by immunoSEQ multiplex PCR, the TCRdb table keeps only in-frame clones and is missing some. The table records 95,000 to 100,000 clones, around nine tenths of them present only once. This clonotype originated in a person aged 18 to 70 in good health. What was sequenced was blood. V and J are TRBV25-1 and TRBJ2-7, with 8 bases fitting TRBD1. CDR3 loop: CASSEGVGTGYEQYF. The DNA for the CDR3 is TGTGCCAGCAGTGAGGGGGTAGGGACAGGCTACGAGCAGTACTTC.